The 22 T cell receptor beta chains reported below all come from one sample, sequenced in a study of T cell responses to AZD1222 COVID-19 vaccine. TCRdb's copy holds only in-frame clones and misses some; the assay was immunoSEQ multiplex PCR. Of approximately 180,000 clones in the sample, over 85% were seen once. The material sequenced was peripheral blood, taken on day 0 of AZD1222 vaccination. These receptors came from an adult in good health.

The genes are TRBV29-1 and TRBJ2-1; D may be TRBD2 (5 bases). Trimming stripped 6 bases from V and 12 bases from J, with 15 bases between. Germline CDR1 SQVTM, CDR2 ANQGSEA. The CDR3 extends over 11 amino acids. As DNA, the CDR3 is TGCAGCGTCCGAGAGGGCCAAGCGCAGTTCTTC. Residues: CSVREGQAQFF.

This clone was recorded only once. The chain recombines TRBV29-1 with TRBJ1-3, with D unclear. V gave up 6 bases and J gave up 0 bases, with 3 bases separating them. CDR1 and CDR2 from the germline V gene are SQVTM and ANQGSEA. CDR3 size: 11 residues. The CDR3 region has the DNA TGCAGCGTGGCCTCTGGAAACACCATATATTTT. Translated, it gives CSVASGNTIYF.

The rearrangement joins TRBV7-9 to TRBJ2-1; D is unresolved. Between the trimmed V and J ends, which lost 2 bases and 6 bases, there was a span of 8 bases. Germline V CDR1 and CDR2: SEHNR, FQNEAQ (reference sequence). There are 13 residues in the CDR3. This chain's CDR3 is CASSLTGRNEQFF. CDR3 DNA sequence: TGTGCCAGCAGCTTAACCGGGCGCAATGAGCAGTTCTTC.

The V and J genes are TRBV28 and TRBJ1-5; D gene ambiguous. The CDR3 covers 13 residues. Trimming shortened V by 5 bases and J by 7 bases, and 12 bases separated the two germline ends. Germline V CDR1 and CDR2: MDHEN, SYDVKM. CDR3 region: CASSPPPPQPQHF. The CDR3 DNA reads TGTGCCAGCAGTCCCCCTCCCCCCCAGCCCCAGCATTTT.

This clone appeared once. The genes are TRBV4-1 and TRBJ1-5; tentative D call: TRBD1 (5 bases). The germline gives CDR1 MGHRA, CDR2 YSYEKL. V dropped 0 bases and J dropped 3 bases, with 12 bases sitting between them. The CDR3 spans 16 residues. The CDR3 DNA follows: TGCGCCAGCAGCCAAGATACAGGCACGCCCAATCAGCCCCAGCATTTT. This translates into CASSQDTGTPNQPQHF.

The V gene is TRBV15, the J gene TRBJ2-2; 9 bases map to TRBD2. The ends lost 7 bases at V and 2 bases at J; junction bases unmatched: 8. CDR3 size: 16 residues. In germline, CDR1 is LNHNV, CDR2 YYDKDF (reference sequence). CDR3 sequence reads: CATTPLAGTNTGELFF. CDR3 DNA sequence: TGTGCCACCACCCCGCTAGCGGGGACAAACACCGGGGAGCTGTTTTTT. Full variable domain (rest looked up from reference TRBV15 and TRBJ2-2): DAMVIQNPRYQVTQFGKPVTLSCSQTLNHNVMYWYQQKSSQAPKLLFHYYDKDFNNEADTPDNFQSRRPNTSFCFLDIRSPGLGDTAMYLCATTPLAGTNTGELFFGEGSRLTVL.

The V and J genes are TRBV27 and TRBJ1-5, with TRBD1 identical over 8 bases. This CDR3 spans 14 amino acids. Germline V gene lookup returns CDR1 MNHEY and CDR2 SMNVEV (reference sequence). Trimming took 5 bases from V and 3 from J; bases not matched to a gene: 3. In DNA, the CDR3 is TGTGCCAGCAGTGTGACAGGGGACAATCAGCCCCAGCATTTT. The encoded protein is CASSVTGDNQPQHF.

The chain is built from TRBV7-9 and TRBJ2-2, with 9 bases lining up with TRBD1. Trimming cost V 4 bases and J 4 bases; bases outside gene matches: 4. The CDR3 consists of 15 residues. Germline-derived CDR1 and CDR2 are SEHNR and FQNEAQ (reference sequence). The CDR3 spells CASSSLTGGTGELFF. The CDR3 region has the DNA TGTGCCAGCAGCTCCTTGACAGGGGGCACCGGGGAGCTGTTTTTT. Complete variable domain (other parts from reference TRBV7-9 and TRBJ2-2): DTGVSQNPRHKITKRGQNVTFRCDPISEHNRLYWYRQTLGQGPEFLTYFQNEAQLEKSRLLSDRFSAERPKGSFSTLEIQRTEQGDSAMYLCASSSLTGGTGELFFGEGSRLTVL.

Of note for this clone: At the DNA level, this CDR3 is encoded by other sequences in the same sample as well. The rearrangement links TRBV29-1 to TRBJ2-7; D not certain. V lost 5 bases and J lost 0, with 8 bases in between. The V gene's germline CDR1 is SQVTM and CDR2 ANQGSEA. The CDR3 is 12 residues long. CDR3 amino acids: CSVRTGSYEQYF. In nucleotides, the CDR3 is TGCAGCGTTAGAACCGGCTCCTACGAGCAGTACTTC.

The table lists this clone with a count of one. This chain uses TRBV9 with TRBJ2-3, with D maybe TRBD2 (6 bases). The CDR3 runs 16 residues. Germline CDR1 SGDLS, CDR2 YYNGEE. Trimming removed 4 bases from V and 2 bases from J, with 17 bases in between. In DNA, the CDR3 is TGTGCCAGCAGCCCACCTCCGGGACTCCTCACAGATACGCAGTATTTT. This encodes CASSPPPGLLTDTQYF.

The chain employs TRBV6-5 and TRBJ1-2, with a tentative D call TRBD1 (6 bases). Trimming cost V 5 bases and J 4 bases, with 11 bases left between them. There are 13 residues in the CDR3. Germline V lookup: CDR1 MNHEY, CDR2 SVGAGI. In DNA form, the CDR3 reads TGTGCCAGCAGTCTCAGGGGAACCTATGGCTACACCTTC. Residues: CASSLRGTYGYTF.

The count of this clone is one. V usage is TRBV19 and J usage is TRBJ1-2; 9 bases map to TRBD1. The V and J ends lost 11 bases and 5 bases, in that order; junction bases with no gene match: 6. The CDR3 has 12 residues. CDR1 is LNHDA, CDR2 SQIVND, per germline (reference sequence). CDR3 amino acids: CAVTGGKYGYTF. The CDR3 coding sequence is TGTGCCGTTACAGGGGGCAAATATGGCTACACCTTC. Using reference TRBV19 and TRBJ1-2 for the parts outside the CDR3, the full variable domain is DGGITQSPKYLFRKEGQNVTLSCEQNLNHDAMYWYRQDPGQGLRLIYYSQIVNDFQKGDIAEGYSVSREKKESFPLTVTSAQKNPTAFYLCAVTGGKYGYTFGSGTRLTVV.

This clone was seen only once. The chain couples TRBV19 to TRBJ2-1; D ambiguous. The germline CDR1 and CDR2 sequences are LNHDA and SQIVND (reference sequence). The CDR3 contains 11 residues. Trimming stripped 4 bases from V and 7 bases from J, with 5 bases between. The CDR3 DNA reads TGTGCCAGTAGTACGAATAATGAGCAGTTCTTC. As protein: CASSTNNEQFF.

The V call is TRBV24-1, the J call TRBJ1-2, with a possible D match to TRBD1 (6 bases). Trimming left V 4 bases short and J 2 bases short, with 10 bases between. The germline V gene has CDR1 KGHDR and CDR2 SFDVKD. This CDR3 comprises 14 residues. For the CDR3, the DNA is TGTGCCACCAGTGACCCAACAGGGAACTATGGCTACACCTTC. Its translation is CATSDPTGNYGYTF.

This rearrangement joins TRBV19 to TRBJ2-6, with D possibly being TRBD2 (6 bases). Deletions cut 5 bases from V and 3 bases from J, with 20 bases between. Germline CDR1 reads LNHDA; CDR2 reads SQIVND (reference sequence). This CDR3 has 18 amino acids. In nucleotides, the CDR3 is TGTGCCAGTAGTCCCCTCTGGAGGGACTCTGGTGGGGCCAACGTCCTGACTTTC. Its translation is CASSPLWRDSGGANVLTF.

This clone was seen only once. The J gene is TRBJ2-7, the V gene TRBV19, with 9 nucleotides matching TRBD2. Unmatched junction bases numbered 9, after V lost 2 bases and J lost 4 bases. The CDR3 is 16 residues long. CDR1 and CDR2 (germline): LNHDA, SQIVND (reference sequence). DNA of the CDR3: TGTGCCAGTAGTATACCGGGCCCTAGCGGGATATACGAGCAGTACTTC. Translation gives CASSIPGPSGIYEQYF. The full variable domain, with the rest looked up from reference TRBV19 and TRBJ2-7, is DGGITQSPKYLFRKEGQNVTLSCEQNLNHDAMYWYRQDPGQGLRLIYYSQIVNDFQKGDIAEGYSVSREKKESFPLTVTSAQKNPTAFYLCASSIPGPSGIYEQYFGPGTRLTVT.

The CDR3 bases are TGTGCCAGCAGCCAAGGTCCTAGCGGTACAGATACGCAGTATTTT. Amino acids: CASSQGPSGTDTQYF. The chain has TRBV3-1 (or the pseudogene TRBV3-2) and TRBJ2-3, with 7 bases fitting TRBD2. Germline CDR1 LGHDT, CDR2 YNNKEL (reference sequence). CDR3 length: 15 amino acids. Unmatched junction bases numbered 4, after V lost 1 base and J lost 3 bases.

This clone appeared once. The rearrangement uses TRBV15 and TRBJ1-2, with D possibly being TRBD1 (5 bases). CDR1 is LNHNV and CDR2 is YYDKDF in the germline V gene (reference sequence). The CDR3 runs to 15 residues. V was trimmed by 0 bases and J by 4 bases, leaving 12 bases between them. The CDR3 DNA sequence: TGTGCCACCAGCAGAGATCTGGGGGGAGGCTATGGCTACACCTTC. Protein sequence: CATSRDLGGGYGYTF.

V usage is TRBV11-2 and J usage is TRBJ2-7, with TRBD1 identical over 9 bases. The CDR3 sequence is 18 residues long. Germline trimming cut 7 bases from V and 5 bases from J; bases unmatched to any gene: 21. CDR1 is SGHAT and CDR2 is FQNNGV in the germline V gene. The CDR3 protein is CASTLREGGGQGTDEQYF. CDR3 bases: TGTGCCAGCACCCTTAGGGAGGGAGGGGGACAGGGTACCGACGAGCAGTACTTC.

The rearrangement joins TRBV7-9 to TRBJ2-7; D gene uncertain. Germline loops: CDR1 SEHNR, CDR2 FQNEAQ (reference sequence). V was clipped by 4 bases and J by 5 bases, with 15 bases between them. This CDR3 spans 14 amino acids. The DNA of the CDR3 is TGTGCCAGCAGCTCCCCCTTTACGGTTAACGAGCAGTACTTC. It translates to CASSSPFTVNEQYF.

The rearrangement joins TRBV19 to TRBJ1-2; D gene ambiguous. Germline V lookup: CDR1 LNHDA, CDR2 SQIVND (reference sequence). V dropped 8 bases and J dropped 0 bases, with 7 bases sitting between them. This CDR3 is 12 amino acids long. The CDR3 sequence: CASRESNYGYTF. In DNA, the CDR3 is TGTGCCAGTCGTGAGTCTAACTATGGCTACACCTTC.

As DNA, the CDR3 is TGTGCCAGTAGTCCGGGGACAGCGAACACCGGGGAGCTGTTTTTT. The encoded protein is CASSPGTANTGELFF. The chain is built from TRBV19 and TRBJ2-2; 7 positions agree with TRBD1. CDR1 is LNHDA and CDR2 is SQIVND in the germline V gene (reference sequence). The junction had 3 bases not matched to a gene; V was cut back by 5 bases and J by 0 bases. This CDR3 spans 15 amino acids.